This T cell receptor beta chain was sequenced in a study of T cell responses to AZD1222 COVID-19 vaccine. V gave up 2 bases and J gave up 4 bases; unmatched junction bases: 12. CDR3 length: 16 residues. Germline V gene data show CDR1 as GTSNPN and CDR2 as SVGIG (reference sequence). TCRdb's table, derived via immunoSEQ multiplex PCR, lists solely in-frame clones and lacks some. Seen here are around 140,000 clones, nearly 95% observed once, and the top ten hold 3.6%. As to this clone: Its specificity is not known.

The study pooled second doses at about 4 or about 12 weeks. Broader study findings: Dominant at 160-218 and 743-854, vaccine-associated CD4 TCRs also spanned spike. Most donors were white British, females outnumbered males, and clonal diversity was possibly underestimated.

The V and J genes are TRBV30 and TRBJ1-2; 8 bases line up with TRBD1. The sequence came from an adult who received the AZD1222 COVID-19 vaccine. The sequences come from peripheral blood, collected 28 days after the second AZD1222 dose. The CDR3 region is CAWSWTGLEVVYGYTF. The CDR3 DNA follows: TGTGCCTGGAGTTGGACAGGGCTGGAAGTAGTCTATGGCTACACCTTC.